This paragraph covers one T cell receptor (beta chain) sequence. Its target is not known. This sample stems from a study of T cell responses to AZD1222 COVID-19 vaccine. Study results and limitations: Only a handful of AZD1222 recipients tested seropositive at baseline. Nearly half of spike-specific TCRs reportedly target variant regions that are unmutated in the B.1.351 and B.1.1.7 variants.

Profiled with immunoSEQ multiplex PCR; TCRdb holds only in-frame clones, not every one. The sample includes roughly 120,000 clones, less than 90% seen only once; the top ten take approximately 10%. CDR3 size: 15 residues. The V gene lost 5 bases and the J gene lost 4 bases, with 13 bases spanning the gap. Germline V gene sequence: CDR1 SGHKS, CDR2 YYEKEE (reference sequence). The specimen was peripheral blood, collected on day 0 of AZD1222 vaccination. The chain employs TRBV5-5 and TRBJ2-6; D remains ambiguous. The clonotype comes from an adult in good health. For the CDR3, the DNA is TGTGCCAGCAGACCGCTAAGGCGCGGGGCCAACGTCCTGACTTTC. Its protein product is CASRPLRRGANVLTF.